One sample yielded the 12 T cell receptor beta chains listed below, sequenced in a study of T cell responses to AZD1222 COVID-19 vaccine. TCRdb keeps only in-frame clones here, not all; method: immunoSEQ multiplex PCR. The data contain fewer than 150,000 clones, about 90% of them singletons. The sample consisted of peripheral blood, taken on day 0 of AZD1222 vaccination. These receptors all stem from an adult in good health.

CDR3 sequence (DNA): TGTGCCAGCAGTTTGCCCGGCACTTTTAATGAAAAACTGTTTTTT. Its protein is CASSLPGTFNEKLFF. V usage is TRBV28 and J usage is TRBJ1-4; D not certain. The CDR3 loop spans 15 amino acids. Trimming took 3 bases from V and 4 from J, leaving 12 bases between them. In germline, CDR1 is MDHEN, CDR2 SYDVKM.

This chain links TRBV18 with TRBJ1-5; 9 bases agree with TRBD1. The CDR3 is made up of 17 amino acids. CDR1 is KGHSH, CDR2 LQKENI, per germline. V lost 0 bases, J lost 1 base, and 4 bases stayed unmatched. The CDR3, as DNA: TGTGCCAGCTCACCACCTGGGACAGGGAGAAGCAATCAGCCCCAGCATTTT. This encodes CASSPPGTGRSNQPQHF.

The rearrangement links TRBV3-1 (or the pseudogene TRBV3-2) to TRBJ1-2; D call uncertain. Germline V gives CDR1 LGHDT, CDR2 YNNKEL (reference sequence). Trimming stripped 0 bases from V and 6 bases from J, with 14 bases between. CDR3 size: 15 residues. The CDR3 nucleotides are TGTGCCAGCAGCCAAGATTTCGCCCCAGGCCATGGCTACACCTTC. It is translated as CASSQDFAPGHGYTF.

Note on this clone: Relative to the germline gene, one junction end is altered; a read error may explain this. V and J are TRBV28 and TRBJ1-6; 9 nucleotides match TRBD1. The length of the CDR3 is 15 residues. Germline CDR1 and CDR2: MDHEN and SYDVKM. The CDR3 region is CASTLVGQGNSPLHF. The DNA for the CDR3 is TGTGCCAGCACTTTAGTGGGACAGGGTAATTCACCCCTCCACTTT.

The V call is TRBV7-8, the J call TRBJ1-5; no reliable D call. CDR3 length: 14 amino acids. Germline CDR1 reads SGHVS; CDR2 reads FQNEAQ. Deletions cut 5 bases from V and 2 bases from J, with 10 bases between. The CDR3 is CASSEIRGNQPQHF. As DNA, the CDR3 is TGTGCCAGCAGCGAAATAAGGGGCAATCAGCCCCAGCATTTT.

This chain joins TRBV19 and TRBJ1-1, with D unresolved. Looked up from germline, CDR1 is LNHDA and CDR2 is SQIVND (reference sequence). CDR3 length: 13 amino acids. V was trimmed by 6 bases and J by 5 bases, leaving 13 bases between them. The CDR3 bases are TGTGCCAGTAGGACGGAGGTTGGGACTGAAGCTTTCTTT. This codes for CASRTEVGTEAFF.

CDR3 sequence (DNA): TGTGCCAGTTCTGTTGGGGGTTTGAACACTGAAGCTTTCTTT. Its protein product is CASSVGGLNTEAFF. This chain links TRBV4-2 with TRBJ1-1; tentative D call: TRBD1 (5 bases). CDR1 is LGHNA, CDR2 YNFKEQ, per germline. This CDR3 has 14 amino acids. V gave up 9 bases and J gave up 0 bases, with 14 bases separating them.

The rearrangement uses TRBV6-4 and TRBJ2-7; weak D call: TRBD1 (6 bases). The germline gives CDR1 MRHNA, CDR2 SNTAGT. This CDR3 region has 14 residues. The germline V and J ends were trimmed by 4 bases and 2 bases, with 12 bases remaining between them. The CDR3 loop is CASSARDTPYEQYF. Here the CDR3 DNA reads TGTGCCAGCAGTGCTCGGGACACCCCCTACGAGCAGTACTTC.

J is TRBJ1-4 and V is TRBV4-3, with D unclear. Trimming took 0 bases from V and 7 from J, leaving 12 bases between them. The CDR3 totals 15 residues. Germline V lookup: CDR1 LGHNA, CDR2 YSLEER. The CDR3 DNA reads TGCGCCAGCAGCCAAGAGATGGGTTTTTTTGAAAAACTGTTTTTT. Its protein is CASSQEMGFFEKLFF.

Only one count was recorded for this clone. Germline and junction disagree at one end, which may indicate a read error. The chain combines TRBV28 with TRBJ2-7; 11 positions agree with TRBD2. The CDR3 covers 19 residues. The germline V gene has CDR1 MDHEN and CDR2 SYDVKM. CDR3 bases: TGTGCCAGCAGTTTTCTGAGACTAGCGGGGCCGAAACCCTCCCACGAGCAGTACTTC. It specifies CASSFLRLAGPKPSHEQYF.

Concerning this clone: The sample carries other DNA sequences with the same CDR3. This rearrangement joins TRBV6-5 to TRBJ2-1; D remains unclear. The V end was cut by 6 bases, the J end by 4 bases, with 4 bases between. Germline values: CDR1 MNHEY, CDR2 SVGAGI. The CDR3 spans 11 residues. The CDR3 DNA follows: TGTGCCAGCAGAGATTACAATGAGCAGTTCTTC. This gives the protein CASRDYNEQFF.

This chain joins TRBV10-3 and TRBJ2-7, with D tentatively TRBD1 (5 bases). V was clipped by 10 bases and J by 3 bases, with 13 bases between them. The CDR3 is 12 amino acids. CDR1 and CDR2 from the germline V gene are ENHRY and SYGVKD. The CDR3 sequence: CATLGDLYEQYF. DNA for the CDR3: TGTGCCACCCTAGGGGATCTCTACGAGCAGTACTTC.